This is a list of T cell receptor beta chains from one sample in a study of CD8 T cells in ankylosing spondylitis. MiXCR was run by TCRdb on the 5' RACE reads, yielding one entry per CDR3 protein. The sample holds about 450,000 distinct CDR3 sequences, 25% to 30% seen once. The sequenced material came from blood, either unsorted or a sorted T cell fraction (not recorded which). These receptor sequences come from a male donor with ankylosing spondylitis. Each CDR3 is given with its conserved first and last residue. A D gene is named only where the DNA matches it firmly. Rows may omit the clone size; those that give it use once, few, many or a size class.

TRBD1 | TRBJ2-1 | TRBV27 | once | CASSLSVTGGTYEQFF | TGTGCCAGCAGTTTATCGGTGACAGGGGGCACGTATGAGCAGTTCTTC
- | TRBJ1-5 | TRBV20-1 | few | CSATTGSNQPQHF | TGCAGTGCCACCACGGGTAGCAATCAGCCCCAGCATTTT
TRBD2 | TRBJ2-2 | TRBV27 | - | CASSLSTGTSGGPSGGMFF | TGTGCCAGCAGTTTGTCGACCGGGACTAGCGGGGGCCCTTCCGGTGGTATGTTTTTT
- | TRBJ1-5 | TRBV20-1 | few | CSARLSGTGDQPQHF | TGCAGTGCTAGGTTATCGGGGACTGGGGATCAGCCCCAGCATTTT
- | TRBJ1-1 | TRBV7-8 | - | CASSSQQDAEAFF | TGTGCCAGCAGCTCCCAACAGGACGCTGAAGCTTTCTTT
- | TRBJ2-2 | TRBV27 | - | CASGDLRGANTGELFF | TGTGCCAGCGGGGACCTTAGGGGAGCGAACACCGGGGAGCTGTTTTTT
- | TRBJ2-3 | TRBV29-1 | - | CSVPPERDTQYF | TGCAGCGTTCCTCCGGAACGCGATACGCAGTATTTT
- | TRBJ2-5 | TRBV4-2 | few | CASSQEKGTQYF | TGTGCCAGCAGCCAAGAAAAGGGAACCCAGTACTTC
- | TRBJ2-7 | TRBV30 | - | CAWSVQHYEQYF | TGTGCCTGGAGTGTACAGCACTACGAGCAGTACTTC
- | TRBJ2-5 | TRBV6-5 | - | CASSRQGIQYF | TGTGCCAGCAGTAGACAAGGAATCCAGTACTTC
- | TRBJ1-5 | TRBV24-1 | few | CATSDRVNSNQPQHF | TGTGCCACCAGTGATCGGGTAAATAGCAATCAGCCCCAGCATTTT
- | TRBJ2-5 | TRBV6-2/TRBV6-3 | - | CASTDRLQETQYF | TGTGCCAGCACTGATAGACTCCAAGAGACCCAGTACTTC
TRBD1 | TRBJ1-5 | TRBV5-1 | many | CASSSGQGGNQPQHF | TGCGCCAGCAGCTCGGGACAGGGAGGCAATCAGCCCCAGCATTTT
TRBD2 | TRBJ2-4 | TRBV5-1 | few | CASSSGLAGGPGNIQYF | TGCGCCAGCAGTTCTGGACTAGCGGGAGGGCCTGGAAACATTCAGTACTTC
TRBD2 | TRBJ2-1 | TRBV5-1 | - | CASRPSGSFKNEQFF | TGCGCCAGCAGGCCTAGCGGGAGCTTTAAGAATGAGCAGTTCTTC
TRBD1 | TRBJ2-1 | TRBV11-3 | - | CASSSGSGTGYNEQFF | TGTGCCAGCAGCTCTGGATCCGGGACAGGCTACAATGAGCAGTTCTTC
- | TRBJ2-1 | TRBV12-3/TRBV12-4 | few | CASWSSYNEQFF | TGTGCCAGCTGGAGCTCCTACAATGAGCAGTTCTTC
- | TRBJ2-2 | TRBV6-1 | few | CASTLDGGPGELFF | TGTGCCAGCACCCTGGACGGGGGACCCGGGGAGCTGTTTTTT
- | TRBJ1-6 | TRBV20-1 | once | CSAREGGARDNSF | TGCAGTGCTAGAGAGGGGGGGGCCCGGGACAACTCCTTT
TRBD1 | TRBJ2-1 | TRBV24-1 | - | CATSDPPGQGENEQFF | TGTGCCACCAGTGATCCGCCGGGACAGGGGGAGAATGAGCAGTTCTTC
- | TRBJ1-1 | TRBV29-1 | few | CSDNDMNTEAFF | TGCAGCGATAACGACATGAACACTGAAGCTTTCTTT
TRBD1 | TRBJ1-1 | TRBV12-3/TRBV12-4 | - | CASSGQGVVAFF | TGTGCCAGCAGCGGACAGGGGGTAGTAGCTTTCTTT
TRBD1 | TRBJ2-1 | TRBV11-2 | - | CASSLDLRTGEFF | TGTGCCAGCAGCCTAGATCTTCGGACAGGGGAGTTCTTC
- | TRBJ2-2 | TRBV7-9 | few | CASSFSSGRWNTGELFF | TGTGCCAGCAGCTTTAGCTCAGGACGGTGGAACACCGGGGAGCTGTTTTTT
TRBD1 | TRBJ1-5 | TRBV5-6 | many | CASSVDRGETQHF | TGTGCCAGCAGCGTAGACAGGGGTGAGACCCAGCATTTT
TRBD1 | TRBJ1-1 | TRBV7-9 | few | CASSRGQGASTEAFF | TGTGCCAGCAGCCGTGGACAGGGGGCGAGCACTGAAGCTTTCTTT
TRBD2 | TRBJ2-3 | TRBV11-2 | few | CASSPLAGGRPLSTDTQYF | TGTGCCAGCAGCCCGCTAGCGGGAGGCAGACCACTAAGCACAGATACGCAGTATTTT
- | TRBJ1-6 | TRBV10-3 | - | CAISESQGSYNSPLHF | TGTGCCATCAGTGAGTCGCAGGGGAGCTATAATTCACCCCTCCACTTT
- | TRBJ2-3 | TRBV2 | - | CAGGAITDAQYF | TGTGCCGGAGGGGCTATCACAGATGCGCAGTATTTT
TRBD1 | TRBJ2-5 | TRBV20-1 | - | CSASRGGTGEETQYF | TGCAGTGCTAGTAGGGGTGGGACAGGGGAGGAGACCCAGTACTTC
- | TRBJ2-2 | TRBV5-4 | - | CASSLRQGGTTMYTGELFF | TGTGCCAGCAGCTTGCGGCAGGGGGGGACTACCATGTACACCGGGGAGCTGTTTTTT
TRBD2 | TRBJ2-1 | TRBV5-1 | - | CASSFRLAGNEQFF | TGCGCCAGCAGCTTTCGACTAGCAGGCAATGAGCAGTTCTTC
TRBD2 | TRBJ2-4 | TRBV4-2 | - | CASSQNWGGYIQYF | TGTGCCAGCAGCCAGAATTGGGGGGGGTACATTCAGTACTTC